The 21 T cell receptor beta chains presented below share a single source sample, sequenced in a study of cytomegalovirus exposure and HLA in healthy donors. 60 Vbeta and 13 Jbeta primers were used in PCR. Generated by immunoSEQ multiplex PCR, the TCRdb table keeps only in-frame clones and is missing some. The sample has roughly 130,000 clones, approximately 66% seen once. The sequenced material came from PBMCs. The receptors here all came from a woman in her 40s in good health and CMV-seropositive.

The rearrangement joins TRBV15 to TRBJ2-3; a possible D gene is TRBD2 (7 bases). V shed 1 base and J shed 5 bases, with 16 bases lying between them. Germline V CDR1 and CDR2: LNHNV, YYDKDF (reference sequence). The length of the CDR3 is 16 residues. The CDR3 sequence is CATSRGWGGRGDTQYF. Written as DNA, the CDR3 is TGTGCCACCAGCAGAGGTTGGGGGGGCCGAGGAGATACGCAGTATTTT.

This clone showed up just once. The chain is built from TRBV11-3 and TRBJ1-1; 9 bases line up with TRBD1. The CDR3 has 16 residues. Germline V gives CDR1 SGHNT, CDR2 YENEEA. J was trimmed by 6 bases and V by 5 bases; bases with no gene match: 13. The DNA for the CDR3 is TGTGCCAGCAGCCGAATGGGACAGGGTATTTTGGCTGAAGCTTTCTTT. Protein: CASSRMGQGILAEAFF. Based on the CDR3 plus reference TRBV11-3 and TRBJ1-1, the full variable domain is EAGVVQSPRYKIIEKKQPVAFWCNPISGHNTLYWYLQNLGQGPELLIRYENEEAVDDSQLPKDRFSAERLKGVDSTLKIQPAELGDSAVYLCASSRMGQGILAEAFFGQGTRLTVV.

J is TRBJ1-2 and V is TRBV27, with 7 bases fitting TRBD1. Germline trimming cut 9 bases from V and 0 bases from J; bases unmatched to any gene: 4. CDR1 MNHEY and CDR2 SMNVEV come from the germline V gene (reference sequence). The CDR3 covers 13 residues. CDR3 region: CASGTAANYGYTF. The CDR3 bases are TGTGCCAGTGGGACAGCAGCTAACTATGGCTACACCTTC.

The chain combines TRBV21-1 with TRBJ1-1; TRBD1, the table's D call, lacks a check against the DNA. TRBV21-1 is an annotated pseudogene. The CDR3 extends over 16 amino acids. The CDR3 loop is CASSKDRGQGITEAFF. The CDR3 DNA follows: TGTGCCAGCAGCAAGGACAGGGGGCAAGGGATCACTGAAGCTTTCTTT.

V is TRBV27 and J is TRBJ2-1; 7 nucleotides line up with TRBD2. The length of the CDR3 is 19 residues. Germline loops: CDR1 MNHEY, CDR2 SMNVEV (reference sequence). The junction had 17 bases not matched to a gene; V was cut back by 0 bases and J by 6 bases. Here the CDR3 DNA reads TGTGCCAGCAGTTTATCGCCTAGCGGACTACCCCTTAAGGGCAATGAGCAGTTCTTC. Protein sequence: CASSLSPSGLPLKGNEQFF.

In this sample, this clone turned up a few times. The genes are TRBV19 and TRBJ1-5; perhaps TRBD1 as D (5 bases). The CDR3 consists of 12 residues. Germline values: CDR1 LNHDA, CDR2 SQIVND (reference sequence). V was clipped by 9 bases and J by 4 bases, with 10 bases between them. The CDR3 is CASREANQPQHF. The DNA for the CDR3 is TGTGCCAGCAGGGAGGCTAATCAGCCCCAGCATTTT. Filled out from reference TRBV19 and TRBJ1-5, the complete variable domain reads DGGITQSPKYLFRKEGQNVTLSCEQNLNHDAMYWYRQDPGQGLRLIYYSQIVNDFQKGDIAEGYSVSREKKESFPLTVTSAQKNPTAFYLCASREANQPQHFGDGTRLSIL.

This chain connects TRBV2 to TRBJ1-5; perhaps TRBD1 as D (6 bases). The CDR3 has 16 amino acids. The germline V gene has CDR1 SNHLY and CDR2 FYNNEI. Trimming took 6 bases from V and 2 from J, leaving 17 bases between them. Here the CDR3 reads CASSQNRELGNQPQHF. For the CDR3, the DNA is TGTGCCAGCAGCCAGAACAGGGAGTTAGGCAATCAGCCCCAGCATTTT.

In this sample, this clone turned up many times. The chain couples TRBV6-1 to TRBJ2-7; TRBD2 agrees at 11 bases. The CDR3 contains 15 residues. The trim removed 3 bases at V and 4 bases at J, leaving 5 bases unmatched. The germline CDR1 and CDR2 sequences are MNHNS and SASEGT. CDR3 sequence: CASSEVAGGRYEQYF. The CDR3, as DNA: TGTGCCAGCAGTGAGGTAGCGGGGGGGAGATACGAGCAGTACTTC.

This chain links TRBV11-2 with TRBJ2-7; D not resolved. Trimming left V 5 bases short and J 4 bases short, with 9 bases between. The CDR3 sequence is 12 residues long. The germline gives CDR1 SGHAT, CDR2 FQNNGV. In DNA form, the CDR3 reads TGTGCCAGCAGCCAAACAGATTACGAGCAGTACTTC. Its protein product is CASSQTDYEQYF. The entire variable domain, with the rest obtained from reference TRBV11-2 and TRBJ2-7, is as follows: EAGVAQSPRYKIIEKRQSVAFWCNPISGHATLYWYQQILGQGPKLLIQFQNNGVVDDSQLPKDRFSAERLKGVDSTLKIQPAKLEDSAVYLCASSQTDYEQYFGPGTRLTVT.

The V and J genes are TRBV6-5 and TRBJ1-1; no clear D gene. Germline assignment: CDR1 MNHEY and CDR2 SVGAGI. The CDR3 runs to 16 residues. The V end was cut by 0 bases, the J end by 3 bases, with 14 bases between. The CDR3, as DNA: TGTGCCAGCAGTTACTCCCCTAGACCGACGGACACTGAAGCTTTCTTT. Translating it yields CASSYSPRPTDTEAFF.

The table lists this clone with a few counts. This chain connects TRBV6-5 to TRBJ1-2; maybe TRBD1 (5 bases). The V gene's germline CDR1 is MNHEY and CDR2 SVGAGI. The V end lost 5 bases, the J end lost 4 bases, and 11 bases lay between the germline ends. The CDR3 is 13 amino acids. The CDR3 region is CASSDDSLYGYTF. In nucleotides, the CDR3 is TGTGCCAGCAGTGATGACAGCCTCTATGGCTACACCTTC.

The CDR3 loop is CASSVGPAGGDNEQFF. The CDR3 DNA follows: TGTGCCAGCAGCGTAGGACCAGCGGGAGGGGACAATGAGCAGTTCTTC. V usage is TRBV9 and J usage is TRBJ2-1; 10 nucleotides match TRBD2. J lost 5 bases, V lost 0 bases, and 5 bases had no gene match. The CDR3 spans 16 residues. Germline assignment: CDR1 SGDLS and CDR2 YYNGEE.

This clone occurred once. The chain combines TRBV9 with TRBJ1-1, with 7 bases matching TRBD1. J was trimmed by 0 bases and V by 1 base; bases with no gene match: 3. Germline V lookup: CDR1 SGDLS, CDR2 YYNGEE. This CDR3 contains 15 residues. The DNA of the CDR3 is TGTGCCAGCAGCGTAACAGGGGAATTGAACACTGAAGCTTTCTTT. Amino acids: CASSVTGELNTEAFF.

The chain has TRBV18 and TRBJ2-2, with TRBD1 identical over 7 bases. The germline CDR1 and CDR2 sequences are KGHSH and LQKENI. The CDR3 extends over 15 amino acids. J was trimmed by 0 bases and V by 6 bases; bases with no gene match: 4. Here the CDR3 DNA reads TGTGCCAGCTCGTCCGGGACAGCGAACACCGGGGAGCTGTTTTTT. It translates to CASSSGTANTGELFF.

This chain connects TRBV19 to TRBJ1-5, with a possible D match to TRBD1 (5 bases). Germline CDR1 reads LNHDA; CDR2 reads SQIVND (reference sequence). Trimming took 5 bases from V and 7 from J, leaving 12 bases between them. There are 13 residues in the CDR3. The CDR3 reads CASSLQGRQPQHF. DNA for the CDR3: TGTGCCAGTAGTTTGCAGGGCAGACAGCCCCAGCATTTT. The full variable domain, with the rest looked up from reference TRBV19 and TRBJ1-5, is DGGITQSPKYLFRKEGQNVTLSCEQNLNHDAMYWYRQDPGQGLRLIYYSQIVNDFQKGDIAEGYSVSREKKESFPLTVTSAQKNPTAFYLCASSLQGRQPQHFGDGTRLSIL.

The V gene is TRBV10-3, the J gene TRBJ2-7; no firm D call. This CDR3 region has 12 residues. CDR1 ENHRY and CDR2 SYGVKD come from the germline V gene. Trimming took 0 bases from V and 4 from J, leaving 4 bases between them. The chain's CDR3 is CAISESYYEQYF. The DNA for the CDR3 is TGTGCCATCAGTGAGTCTTATTACGAGCAGTACTTC.

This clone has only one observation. This CDR3 reads CASNPGFPVCGYTF. Written as DNA, the CDR3 is TGTGCCAGCAACCCAGGGTTCCCGGTTTGTGGCTACACCTTC. This chain uses TRBV7-9 with TRBJ1-2, with a weak D call TRBD1 (5 bases). V was trimmed by 7 bases and J by 7 bases, leaving 19 bases between them. Looked up from germline, CDR1 is SEHNR and CDR2 is FQNEAQ (reference sequence). The CDR3 totals 14 residues. The whole variable domain, remainder taken from reference TRBV7-9 and TRBJ1-2, is DTGVSQNPRHKITKRGQNVTFRCDPISEHNRLYWYRQTLGQGPEFLTYFQNEAQLEKSRLLSDRFSAERPKGSFSTLEIQRTEQGDSAMYLCASNPGFPVCGYTFGSGTRLTVV.

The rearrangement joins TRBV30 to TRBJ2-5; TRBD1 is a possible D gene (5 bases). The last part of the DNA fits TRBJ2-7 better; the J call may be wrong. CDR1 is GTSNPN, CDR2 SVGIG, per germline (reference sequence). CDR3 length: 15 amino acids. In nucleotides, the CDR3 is TGTGCCTGGACCCAACGGACATCGCACATATACGAGCAGTACTTC. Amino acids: CAWTQRTSHIYEQYF.

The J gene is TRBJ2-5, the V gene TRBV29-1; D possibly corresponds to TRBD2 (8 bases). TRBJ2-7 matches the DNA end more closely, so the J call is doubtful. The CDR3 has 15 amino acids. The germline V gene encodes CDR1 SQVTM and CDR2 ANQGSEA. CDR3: CSVSGGTGGPYEQYF. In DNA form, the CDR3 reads TGCAGCGTTTCAGGGGGGACGGGAGGGCCTTACGAGCAGTACTTC.

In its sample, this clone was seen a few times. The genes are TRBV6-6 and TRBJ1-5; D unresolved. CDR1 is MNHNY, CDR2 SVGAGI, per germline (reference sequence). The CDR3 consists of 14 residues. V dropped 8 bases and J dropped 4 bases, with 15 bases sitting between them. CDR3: CASGPRERNQPQHF. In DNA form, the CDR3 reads TGTGCCAGCGGGCCCCGGGAAAGAAATCAGCCCCAGCATTTT.

CDR3 sequence (DNA): TGTGCCACCAGCAAAGGGACAGGAGAGATATACGAGCAGTACTTC. This translates into CATSKGTGEIYEQYF. The J gene is TRBJ2-7, the V gene TRBV15; 8 nucleotides match TRBD1. V was clipped by 4 bases and J by 4 bases; unmatched bases: 9. The germline CDR1 and CDR2 sequences are LNHNV and YYDKDF (reference sequence). The CDR3 totals 15 residues.